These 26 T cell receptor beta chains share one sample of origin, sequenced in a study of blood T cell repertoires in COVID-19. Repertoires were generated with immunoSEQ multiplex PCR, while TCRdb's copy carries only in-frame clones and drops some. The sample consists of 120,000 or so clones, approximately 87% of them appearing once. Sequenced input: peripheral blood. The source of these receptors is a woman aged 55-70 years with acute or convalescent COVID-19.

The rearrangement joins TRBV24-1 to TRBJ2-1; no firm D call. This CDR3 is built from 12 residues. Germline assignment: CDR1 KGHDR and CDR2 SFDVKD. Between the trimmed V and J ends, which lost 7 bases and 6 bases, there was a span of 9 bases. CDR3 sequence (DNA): TGTGCCACCAGCCCCTCGGGCAATGAGCAGTTCTTC. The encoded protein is CATSPSGNEQFF.

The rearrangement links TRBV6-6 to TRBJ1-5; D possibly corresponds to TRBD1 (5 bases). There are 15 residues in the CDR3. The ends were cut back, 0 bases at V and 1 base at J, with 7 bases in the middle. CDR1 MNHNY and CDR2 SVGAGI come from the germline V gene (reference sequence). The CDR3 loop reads CASSYSGQSNQPQHF. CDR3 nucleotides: TGTGCCAGCAGTTACTCGGGGCAGAGCAATCAGCCCCAGCATTTT.

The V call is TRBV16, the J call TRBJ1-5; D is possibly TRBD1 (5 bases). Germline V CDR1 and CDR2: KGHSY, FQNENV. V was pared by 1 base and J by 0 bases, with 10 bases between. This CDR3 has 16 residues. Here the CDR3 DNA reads TGTGCCAGCAGCCAATTCCAAGGGGTTAGCAATCAGCCCCAGCATTTT. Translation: CASSQFQGVSNQPQHF.

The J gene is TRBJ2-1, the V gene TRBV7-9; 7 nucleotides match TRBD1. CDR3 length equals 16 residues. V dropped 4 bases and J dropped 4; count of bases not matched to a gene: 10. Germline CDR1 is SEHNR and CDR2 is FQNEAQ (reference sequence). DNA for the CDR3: TGTGCCAGCAGCTCTTTCGACAGGGACGTATACAATGAGCAGTTCTTC. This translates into CASSSFDRDVYNEQFF.

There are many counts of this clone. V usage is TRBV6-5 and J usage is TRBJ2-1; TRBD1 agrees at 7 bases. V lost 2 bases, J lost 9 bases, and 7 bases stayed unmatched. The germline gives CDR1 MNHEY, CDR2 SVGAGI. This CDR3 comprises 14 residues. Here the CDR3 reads CASSYRQGGGEQFF. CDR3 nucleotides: TGTGCCAGCAGTTACCGACAGGGTGGAGGTGAGCAGTTCTTC.

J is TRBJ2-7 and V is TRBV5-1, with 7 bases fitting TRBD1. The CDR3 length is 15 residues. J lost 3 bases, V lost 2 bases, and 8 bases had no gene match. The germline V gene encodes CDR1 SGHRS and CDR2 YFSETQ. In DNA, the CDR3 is TGCGCCAGCAGCTTAACCGGGACAGACCTCTACGAGCAGTACTTC. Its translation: CASSLTGTDLYEQYF.

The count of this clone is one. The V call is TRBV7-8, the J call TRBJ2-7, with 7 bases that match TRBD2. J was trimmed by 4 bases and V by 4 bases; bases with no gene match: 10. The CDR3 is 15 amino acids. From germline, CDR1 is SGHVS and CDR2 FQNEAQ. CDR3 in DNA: TGTGCCAGCAGCTCTCGAAGACTAGCAGCGTACGAGCAGTACTTC. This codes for CASSSRRLAAYEQYF.

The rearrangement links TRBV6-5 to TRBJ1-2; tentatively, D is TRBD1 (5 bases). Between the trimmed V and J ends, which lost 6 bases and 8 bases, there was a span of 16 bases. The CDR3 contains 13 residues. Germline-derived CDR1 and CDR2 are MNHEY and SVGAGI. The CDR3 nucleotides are TGTGCCAGCAGCCGCGGGGGGTTGACGGGCTACACCTTC. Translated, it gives CASSRGGLTGYTF.

The CDR3 region is CASSQDGGADGYTF. The DNA of the CDR3 is TGTGCCAGCAGCCAAGACGGGGGGGCCGATGGCTACACCTTC. The rearrangement joins TRBV4-2 to TRBJ1-2, with D possibly TRBD1 on 6 matching bases. The CDR3 extends over 14 amino acids. V lost 0 bases and J 6 bases, leaving 11 bases between the germline ends. CDR1 and CDR2 (germline): LGHNA, YNFKEQ.

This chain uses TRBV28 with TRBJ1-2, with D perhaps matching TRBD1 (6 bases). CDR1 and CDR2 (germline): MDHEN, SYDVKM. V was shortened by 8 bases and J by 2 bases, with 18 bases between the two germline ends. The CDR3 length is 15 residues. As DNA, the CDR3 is TGTGCCAGCGCCCCCACGGACAGATTAAACTATGGCTACACCTTC. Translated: CASAPTDRLNYGYTF.

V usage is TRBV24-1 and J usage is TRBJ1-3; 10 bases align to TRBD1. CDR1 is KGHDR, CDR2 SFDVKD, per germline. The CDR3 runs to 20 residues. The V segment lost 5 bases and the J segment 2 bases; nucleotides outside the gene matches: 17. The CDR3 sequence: CATSVYPGQGQEVTGNTIYF. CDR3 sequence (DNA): TGTGCCACCAGTGTATACCCGGGACAGGGGCAAGAGGTGACTGGAAACACCATATATTTT.

CDR3 in amino acids: CASSLLRVDQPQHF. DNA of the CDR3: TGTGCCAGCTCACTTCTGAGGGTAGATCAGCCCCAGCATTTT. V usage is TRBV18 and J usage is TRBJ1-5; no definite D call. Germline V gene data show CDR1 as KGHSH and CDR2 as LQKENI. V gave up 4 bases and J gave up 5 bases, with 12 bases separating them. The CDR3 covers 14 residues.

The CDR3 region is CASSTGVSGNEQFF. The CDR3 DNA sequence: TGTGCCAGTAGTACAGGGGTCTCTGGCAATGAGCAGTTCTTC. The gene calls are TRBV19 and TRBJ2-1; tentatively, D is TRBD1 (6 bases). V shed 4 bases and J shed 6 bases, with 13 bases lying between them. CDR1 and CDR2 (germline): LNHDA, SQIVND (reference sequence). The length of the CDR3 is 14 residues.

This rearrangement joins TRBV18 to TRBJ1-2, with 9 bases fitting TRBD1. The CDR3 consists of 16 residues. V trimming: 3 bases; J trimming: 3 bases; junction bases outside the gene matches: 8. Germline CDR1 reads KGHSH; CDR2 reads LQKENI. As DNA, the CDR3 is TGTGCCAGCTCACCTTTTACAGGGGGCAACGACTATGGCTACACCTTC. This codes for CASSPFTGGNDYGYTF.

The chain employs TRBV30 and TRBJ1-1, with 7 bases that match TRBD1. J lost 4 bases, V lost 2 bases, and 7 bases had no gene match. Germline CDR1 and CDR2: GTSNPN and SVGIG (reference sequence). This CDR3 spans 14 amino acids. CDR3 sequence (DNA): TGTGCCTGGAGTCTAGTGCACAGGGGCACTGAAGCTTTCTTT. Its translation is CAWSLVHRGTEAFF.

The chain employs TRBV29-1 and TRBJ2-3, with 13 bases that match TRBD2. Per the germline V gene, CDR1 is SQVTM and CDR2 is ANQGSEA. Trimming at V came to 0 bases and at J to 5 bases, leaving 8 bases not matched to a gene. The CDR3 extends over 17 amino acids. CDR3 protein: CSVEDPTRLAGGDTQYF. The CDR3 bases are TGCAGCGTTGAAGATCCGACTCGACTAGCGGGAGGAGATACGCAGTATTTT.

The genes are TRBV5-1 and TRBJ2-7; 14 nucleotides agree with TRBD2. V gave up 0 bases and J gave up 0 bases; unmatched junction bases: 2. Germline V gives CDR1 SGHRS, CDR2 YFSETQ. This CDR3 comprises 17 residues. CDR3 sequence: CASSLGTSGRTSYEQYF. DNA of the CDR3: TGCGCCAGCAGCTTGGGGACTAGCGGGAGGACCTCCTACGAGCAGTACTTC.

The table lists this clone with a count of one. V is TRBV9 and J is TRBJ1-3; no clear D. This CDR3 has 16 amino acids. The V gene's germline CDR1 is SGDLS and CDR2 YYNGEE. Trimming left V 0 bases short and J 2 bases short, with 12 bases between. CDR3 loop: CASSVDGGLTGNTIYF. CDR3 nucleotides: TGTGCCAGCAGCGTAGATGGAGGCCTAACTGGAAACACCATATATTTT.

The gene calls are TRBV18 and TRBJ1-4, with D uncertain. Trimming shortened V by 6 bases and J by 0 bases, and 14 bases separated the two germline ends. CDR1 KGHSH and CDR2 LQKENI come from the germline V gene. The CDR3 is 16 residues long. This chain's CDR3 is CASSFQVISTNEKLFF. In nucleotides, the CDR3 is TGTGCCAGCTCTTTCCAGGTCATCTCAACTAATGAAAAACTGTTTTTT. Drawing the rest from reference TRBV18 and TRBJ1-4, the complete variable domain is NAGVMQNPRHLVRRRGQEARLRCSPMKGHSHVYWYRQLPEEGLKFMVYLQKENIIDESGMPKERFSAEFPKEGPSILRIQQVVRGDSAAYFCASSFQVISTNEKLFFGSGTQLSVL.

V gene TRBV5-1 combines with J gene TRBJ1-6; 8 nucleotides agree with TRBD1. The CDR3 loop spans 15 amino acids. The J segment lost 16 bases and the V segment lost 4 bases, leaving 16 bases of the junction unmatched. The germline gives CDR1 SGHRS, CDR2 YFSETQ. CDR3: CASSPQTAFGQGLHF. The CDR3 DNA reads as TGCGCCAGCAGCCCGCAAACAGCATTTGGACAGGGACTCCACTTT.

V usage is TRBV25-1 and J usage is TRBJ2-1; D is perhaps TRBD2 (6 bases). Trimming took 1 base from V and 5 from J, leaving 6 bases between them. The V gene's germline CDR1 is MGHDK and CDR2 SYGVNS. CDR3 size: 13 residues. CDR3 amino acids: CASSELADNEQFF. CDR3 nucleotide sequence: TGTGCCAGCAGTGAATTAGCGGACAATGAGCAGTTCTTC.

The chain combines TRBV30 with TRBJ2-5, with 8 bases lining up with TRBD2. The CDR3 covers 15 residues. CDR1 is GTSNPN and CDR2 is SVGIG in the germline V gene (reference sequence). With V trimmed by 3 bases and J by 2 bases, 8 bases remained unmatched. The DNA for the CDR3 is TGTGCCTGGAGAACGGGACTAGGAAGACAAGAGACCCAGTACTTC. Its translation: CAWRTGLGRQETQYF.

The CDR3 here is CASSLGTGGTSYEQYF. Here the CDR3 DNA reads TGTGCCAGCAGTTTAGGTACAGGGGGCACGTCCTACGAGCAGTACTTC. V usage is TRBV28 and J usage is TRBJ2-7, with 9 bases aligning to TRBD1. The CDR3 loop spans 16 amino acids. The V gene end was trimmed by 2 bases and the J gene end by 1 base; junction bases not matched to a gene: 6. Looked up from germline, CDR1 is MDHEN and CDR2 is SYDVKM.

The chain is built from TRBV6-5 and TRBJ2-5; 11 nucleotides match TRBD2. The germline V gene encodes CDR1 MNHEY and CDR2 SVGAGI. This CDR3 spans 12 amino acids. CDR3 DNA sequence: TGTGCATCGGGACTAGCGGAAGAGACCCAGTACTTC. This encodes CASGLAEETQYF.

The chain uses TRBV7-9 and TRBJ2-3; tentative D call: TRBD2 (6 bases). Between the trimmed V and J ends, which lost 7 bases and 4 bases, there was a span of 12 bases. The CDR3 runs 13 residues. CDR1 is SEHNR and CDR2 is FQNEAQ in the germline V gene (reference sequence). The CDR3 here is CASNQWGADTQYF. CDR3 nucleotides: TGTGCCAGCAATCAATGGGGGGCAGATACGCAGTATTTT. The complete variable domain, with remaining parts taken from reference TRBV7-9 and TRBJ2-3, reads DTGVSQNPRHKITKRGQNVTFRCDPISEHNRLYWYRQTLGQGPEFLTYFQNEAQLEKSRLLSDRFSAERPKGSFSTLEIQRTEQGDSAMYLCASNQWGADTQYFGPGTRLTVL.

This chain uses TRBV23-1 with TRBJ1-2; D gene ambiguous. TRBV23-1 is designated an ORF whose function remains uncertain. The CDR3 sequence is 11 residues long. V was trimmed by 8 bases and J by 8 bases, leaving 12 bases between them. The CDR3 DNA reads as TGCGCCAGCCCTAGTGGGTGGGGCTACACCTTC. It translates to CASPSGWGYTF.